This T cell receptor beta chain was recorded in a study of cytomegalovirus exposure and HLA in healthy donors. The PCR had 60 Vbeta and 13 Jbeta primers. Data came from immunoSEQ multiplex PCR; TCRdb stores just in-frame clones and leaves some out. The table records 83,000 or so clones, nearly 80% of them present only once. Findings and caveats of the study: Later on, an analysis showed TCR association rates differing by HLA locus, with DRB1 the most and HLA-C the fewest. Common viral pathogens (according to a later analysis) appeared linked to several of the most significant clusters.

A remark on this clone: The antigen is not known.

This CDR3 has 12 amino acids. Germline CDR1 SQVTM, CDR2 ANQGSEA. J was trimmed by 5 bases and V by 8 bases; bases with no gene match: 8. The clonotype originates from a female donor in good health and CMV-seronegative. Sequenced input: PBMCs. V and J are TRBV29-1 and TRBJ1-1; 7 bases match TRBD1. The CDR3 DNA sequence: TGCAGCCTAAACAGCAGGGGGACTGAAGCTTTCTTT. It encodes CSLNSRGTEAFF.